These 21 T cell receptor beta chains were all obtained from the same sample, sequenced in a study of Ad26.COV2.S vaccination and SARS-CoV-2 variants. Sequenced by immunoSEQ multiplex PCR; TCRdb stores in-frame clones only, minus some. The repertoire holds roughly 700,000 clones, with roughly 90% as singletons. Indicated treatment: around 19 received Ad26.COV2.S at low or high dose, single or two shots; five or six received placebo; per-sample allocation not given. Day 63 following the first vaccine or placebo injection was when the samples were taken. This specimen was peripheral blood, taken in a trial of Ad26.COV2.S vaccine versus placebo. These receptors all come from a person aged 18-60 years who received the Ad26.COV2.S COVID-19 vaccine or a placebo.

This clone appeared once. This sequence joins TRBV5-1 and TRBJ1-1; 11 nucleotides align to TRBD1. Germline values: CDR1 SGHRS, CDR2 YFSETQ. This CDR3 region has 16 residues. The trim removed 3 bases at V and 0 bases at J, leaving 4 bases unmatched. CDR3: CASSWRTGGVNTEAFF. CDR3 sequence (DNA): TGCGCCAGCAGCTGGAGGACAGGGGGCGTGAACACTGAAGCTTTCTTT. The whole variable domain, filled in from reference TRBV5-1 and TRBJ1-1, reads KAGVTQTPRYLIKTRGQQVTLSCSPISGHRSVSWYQQTPGQGLQFLFEYFSETQRNKGNFPGRFSGRQFSNSRSEMNVSTLELGDSALYLCASSWRTGGVNTEAFFGQGTRLTVV.

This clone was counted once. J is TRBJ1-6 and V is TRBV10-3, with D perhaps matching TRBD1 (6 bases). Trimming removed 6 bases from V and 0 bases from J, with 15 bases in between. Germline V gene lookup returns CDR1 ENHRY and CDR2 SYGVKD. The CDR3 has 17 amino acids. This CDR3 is CAISQTGEGSYNSPLHF. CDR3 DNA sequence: TGTGCCATCAGCCAGACAGGCGAGGGCTCCTATAATTCACCCCTCCACTTT.

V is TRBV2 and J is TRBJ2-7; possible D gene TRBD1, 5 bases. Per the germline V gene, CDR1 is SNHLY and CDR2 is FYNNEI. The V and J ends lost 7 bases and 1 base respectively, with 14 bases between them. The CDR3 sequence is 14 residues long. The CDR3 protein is CASTARAQSYEQYF. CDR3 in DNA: TGTGCCAGCACGGCCAGGGCCCAATCCTACGAGCAGTACTTC. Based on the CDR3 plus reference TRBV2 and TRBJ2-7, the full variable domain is EPEVTQTPSHQVTQMGQEVILRCVPISNHLYFYWYRQILGQKVEFLVSFYNNEISEKSEIFDDQFSVERPDGSNFTLKIRSTKLEDSAMYFCASTARAQSYEQYFGPGTRLTVT.

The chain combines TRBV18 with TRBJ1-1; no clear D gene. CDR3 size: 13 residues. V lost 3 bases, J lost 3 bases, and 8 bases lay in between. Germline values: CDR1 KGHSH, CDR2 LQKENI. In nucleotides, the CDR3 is TGTGCCAGCTCACCGTATAAGGACACTGAAGCTTTCTTT. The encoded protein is CASSPYKDTEAFF.

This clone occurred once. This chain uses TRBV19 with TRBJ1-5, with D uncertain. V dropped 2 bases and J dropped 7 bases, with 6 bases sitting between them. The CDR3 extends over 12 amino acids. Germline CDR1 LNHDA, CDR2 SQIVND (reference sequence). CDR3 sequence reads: CASSINEQPQHF. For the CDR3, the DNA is TGTGCCAGTAGTATAAATGAACAGCCCCAGCATTTT.

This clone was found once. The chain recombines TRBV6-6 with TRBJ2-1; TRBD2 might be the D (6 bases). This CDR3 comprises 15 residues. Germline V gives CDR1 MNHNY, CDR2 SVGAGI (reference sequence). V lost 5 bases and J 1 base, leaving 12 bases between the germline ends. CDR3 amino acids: CASSGGTLSYNEQFF. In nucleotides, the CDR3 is TGTGCCAGCAGTGGGGGGACGCTATCCTACAATGAGCAGTTCTTC.

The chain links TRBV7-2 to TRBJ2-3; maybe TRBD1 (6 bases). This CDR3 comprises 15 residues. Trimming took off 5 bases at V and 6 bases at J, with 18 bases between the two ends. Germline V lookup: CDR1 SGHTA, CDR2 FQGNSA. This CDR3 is CASSLSGQSGDTQYF. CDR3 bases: TGTGCCAGCAGCCTATCCGGACAGTCTGGGGATACGCAGTATTTT.

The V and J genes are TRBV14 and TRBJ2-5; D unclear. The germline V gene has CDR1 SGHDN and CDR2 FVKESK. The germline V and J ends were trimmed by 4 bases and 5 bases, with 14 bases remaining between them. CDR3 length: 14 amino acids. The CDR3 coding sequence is TGTGCCAGCAGCCCGGGCTATGGGATGGAGACCCAGTACTTC. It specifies CASSPGYGMETQYF. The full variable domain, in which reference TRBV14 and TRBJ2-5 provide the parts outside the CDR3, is EAGVTQFPSHSVIEKGQTVTLRCDPISGHDNLYWYRRVMGKEIKFLLHFVKESKQDESGMPNNRFLAERTGGTYSTLKVQPAELEDSGVYFCASSPGYGMETQYFGPGTRLLVL.

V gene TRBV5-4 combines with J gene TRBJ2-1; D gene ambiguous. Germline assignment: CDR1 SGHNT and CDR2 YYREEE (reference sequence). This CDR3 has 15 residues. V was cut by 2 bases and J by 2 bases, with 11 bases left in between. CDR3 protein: CASSFTAEPYNEQFF. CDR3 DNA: TGTGCCAGCAGCTTTACGGCGGAGCCCTACAATGAGCAGTTCTTC.

The CDR3 nucleotides are TGTGCCAGCAGCTTAGACGACAGAATCTACAATGAGCAGTTCTTC. Translated, it gives CASSLDDRIYNEQFF. This chain joins TRBV13 and TRBJ2-1, with D possibly being TRBD1 (5 bases). Deletions cut 1 base from V and 3 bases from J, with 10 bases between. The CDR3 is made up of 15 amino acids. Germline loops: CDR1 PRHDT, CDR2 FYEKMQ (reference sequence).

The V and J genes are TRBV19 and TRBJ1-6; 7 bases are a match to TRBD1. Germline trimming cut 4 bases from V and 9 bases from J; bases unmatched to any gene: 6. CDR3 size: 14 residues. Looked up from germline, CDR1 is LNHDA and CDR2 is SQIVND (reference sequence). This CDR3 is CASSTRQGGSPLHF. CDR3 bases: TGTGCCAGTAGTACAAGACAGGGTGGTTCACCCCTCCACTTT.

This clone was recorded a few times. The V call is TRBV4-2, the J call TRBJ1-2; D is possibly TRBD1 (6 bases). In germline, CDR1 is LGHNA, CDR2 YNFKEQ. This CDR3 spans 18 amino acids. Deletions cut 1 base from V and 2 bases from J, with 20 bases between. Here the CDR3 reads CASSQGSSDTGLNYGYTF. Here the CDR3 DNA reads TGTGCCAGCAGCCAAGGGTCCTCCGATACAGGGCTGAACTATGGCTACACCTTC.

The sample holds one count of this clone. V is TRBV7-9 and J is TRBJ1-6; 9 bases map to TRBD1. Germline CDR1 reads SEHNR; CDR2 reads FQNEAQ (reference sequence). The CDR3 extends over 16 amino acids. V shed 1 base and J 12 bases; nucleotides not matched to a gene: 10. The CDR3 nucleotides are TGTGCCAGCAGCTTAGACGGGACAGGGTCTCTATTACCCCTCCACTTT. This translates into CASSLDGTGSLLPLHF.

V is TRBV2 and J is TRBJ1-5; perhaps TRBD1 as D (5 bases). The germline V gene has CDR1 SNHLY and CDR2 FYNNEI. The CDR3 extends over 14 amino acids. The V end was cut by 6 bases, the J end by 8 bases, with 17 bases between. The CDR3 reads CASRPGTRSEPQHF. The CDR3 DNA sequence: TGTGCCAGCAGGCCCGGGACGCGATCGGAGCCCCAGCATTTT.

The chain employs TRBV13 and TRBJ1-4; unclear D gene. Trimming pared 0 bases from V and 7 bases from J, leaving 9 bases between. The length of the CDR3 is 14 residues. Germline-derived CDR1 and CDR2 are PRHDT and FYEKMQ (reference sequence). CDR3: CASSLGRPLEKLFF. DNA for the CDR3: TGTGCCAGCAGCTTAGGGAGACCGCTTGAAAAACTGTTTTTT.

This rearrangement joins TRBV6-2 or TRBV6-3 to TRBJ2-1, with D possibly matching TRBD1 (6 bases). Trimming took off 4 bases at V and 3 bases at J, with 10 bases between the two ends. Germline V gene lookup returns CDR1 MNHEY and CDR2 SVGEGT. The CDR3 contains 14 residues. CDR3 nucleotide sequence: TGTGCCAGCAGTTGGGGGCATCTCTACAATGAGCAGTTCTTC. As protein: CASSWGHLYNEQFF.

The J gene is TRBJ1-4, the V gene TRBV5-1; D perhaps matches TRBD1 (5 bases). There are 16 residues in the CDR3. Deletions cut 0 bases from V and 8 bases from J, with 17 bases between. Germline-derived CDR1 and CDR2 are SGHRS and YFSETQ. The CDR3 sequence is CASSLGGAGLVEKLFF. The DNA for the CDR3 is TGCGCCAGCAGCTTGGGTGGGGCCGGTTTGGTGGAAAAACTGTTTTTT.

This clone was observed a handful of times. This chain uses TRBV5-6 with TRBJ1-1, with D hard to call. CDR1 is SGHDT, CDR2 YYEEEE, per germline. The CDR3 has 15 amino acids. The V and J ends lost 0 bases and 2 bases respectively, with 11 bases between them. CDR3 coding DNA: TGTGCCAGCAGCTTGGCCCGGAACAAAAACACTGAAGCTTTCTTT. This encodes CASSLARNKNTEAFF.

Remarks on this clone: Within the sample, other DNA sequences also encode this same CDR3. The CDR3 reads CASSRGTEAFF. As DNA, the CDR3 is TGTGCCAGCAGCAGGGGCACTGAAGCTTTCTTT. The chain links TRBV6-5 to TRBJ1-1, with D maybe TRBD1 (6 bases). V was trimmed by 6 bases and J by 4 bases, leaving 6 bases between them. The CDR3 spans 11 residues. Germline-derived CDR1 and CDR2 are MNHEY and SVGAGI.

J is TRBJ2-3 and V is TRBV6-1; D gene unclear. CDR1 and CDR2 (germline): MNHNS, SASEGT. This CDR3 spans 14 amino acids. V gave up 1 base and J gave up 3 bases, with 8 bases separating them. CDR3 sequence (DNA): TGTGCCAGCAGTGAAGTTCCCAGTACAGATACGCAGTATTTT. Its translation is CASSEVPSTDTQYF.

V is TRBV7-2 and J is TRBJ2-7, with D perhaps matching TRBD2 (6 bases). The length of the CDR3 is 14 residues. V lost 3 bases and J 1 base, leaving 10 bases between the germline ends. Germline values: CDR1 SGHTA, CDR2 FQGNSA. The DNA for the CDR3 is TGTGCCAGCAGCTTCCCGGGAGAGTCCTACGAGCAGTACTTC. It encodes CASSFPGESYEQYF.